These 22 T cell receptor beta chains were all obtained from the same sample, sequenced in a study of shared clonotypes between healthy human individuals. Produced via immunoSEQ multiplex PCR; TCRdb's table is partial and in-frame only. The sample records about 980,000 clones, 70% to 85% being singletons. What was sequenced was memory CD4+ T cells sorted from blood. The subset here: CD45RA-negative fraction. Receptors were obtained from a man between 18 and 29 years old in good health.

This CDR3 is CASSAGQGNEKLFF. DNA of the CDR3: TGCGCCAGCAGCGCGGGACAGGGTAATGAAAAACTGTTTTTT. V and J are TRBV5-1 and TRBJ1-4, with 9 positions matching TRBD1. This CDR3 contains 14 residues. Germline loops: CDR1 SGHRS, CDR2 YFSETQ. After removal of 4 bases from V and 4 bases from J, the junction contained 2 bases not matched to a gene.

This clone was found many times. The CDR3 coding sequence is TGCAGCGTAAATAGCGGGGGACAAGAGACCCAGTACTTC. It translates to CSVNSGGQETQYF. This chain links TRBV29-1 with TRBJ2-5, with 9 bases that match TRBD2. This CDR3 is 13 amino acids long. From germline, CDR1 is SQVTM and CDR2 ANQGSEA. V lost 6 bases to trimming and J lost 2 bases; unmatched junction nucleotides: 4.

This clone showed up just once. This chain links TRBV6-1 with TRBJ1-5, with D maybe TRBD1 (6 bases). V was pared by 3 bases and J by 10 bases, with 13 bases between. Germline V lookup: CDR1 MNHNS, CDR2 SASEGT. The CDR3 sequence is 13 residues long. For the CDR3, the DNA is TGTGCCAGCAGTGAGGCCCTCAGGGGCCCCCAGCATTTT. Translated: CASSEALRGPQHF.

This clone is a singleton in its sample. This rearrangement joins TRBV5-1 to TRBJ1-4; 11 nucleotides align to TRBD1. CDR3 length: 15 amino acids. CDR1 and CDR2 from the germline V gene are SGHRS and YFSETQ. With V trimmed by 5 bases and J by 5 bases, 5 bases remained unmatched. The CDR3, as DNA: TGCGCCAGCAGGAACCGGACAGGGGGCAATGAAAAACTGTTTTTT. Amino acid sequence: CASRNRTGGNEKLFF.

The chain couples TRBV10-3 to TRBJ2-7; D is undetermined. CDR1 is ENHRY, CDR2 SYGVKD, per germline. Trimming left V 3 bases short and J 6 bases short, with 12 bases between. CDR3 length: 13 amino acids. The CDR3 loop reads CAISDDNPGEQYF. The DNA of the CDR3 is TGTGCCATCAGTGACGACAATCCCGGCGAGCAGTACTTC.

J is TRBJ2-2 and V is TRBV5-1; TRBD1 might be the D (6 bases). Trimming stripped 2 bases from V and 3 bases from J, with 17 bases between. The length of the CDR3 is 17 residues. Per germline, CDR1 SGHRS and CDR2 YFSETQ. The CDR3 region is CASSLPQGPSYTGELFF. The CDR3 DNA reads TGCGCCAGCAGCTTACCACAGGGTCCCTCCTACACCGGGGAGCTGTTTTTT.

The chain carries TRBV2 and TRBJ2-3, with 8 bases that match TRBD2. Germline loops: CDR1 SNHLY, CDR2 FYNNEI. The junction had 7 bases not matched to a gene; V was cut back by 6 bases and J by 5 bases. The CDR3 is made up of 14 amino acids. The CDR3 DNA reads as TGTGCCAGCAGGGTCGGGGGGGCAGGAGATACGCAGTATTTT. Its protein is CASRVGGAGDTQYF.

The V call is TRBV2, the J call TRBJ2-3; TRBD2 aligns across 9 bases. Per the germline V gene, CDR1 is SNHLY and CDR2 is FYNNEI. V lost 6 bases to trimming and J lost 4 bases; unmatched junction nucleotides: 8. This CDR3 region has 15 residues. The CDR3 nucleotides read TGTGCCAGCAGCGCCCTAGCGGGATGGGCAGATACGCAGTATTTT. Its translation: CASSALAGWADTQYF.

This clone was recorded many times. Additional DNA sequences in this sample encode the identical CDR3. The genes are TRBV4-3 and TRBJ2-7, with D possibly matching TRBD2 (5 bases). The CDR3 is made up of 15 amino acids. The V gene's germline CDR1 is LGHNA and CDR2 YSLEER. Trimming cost V 0 bases and J 3 bases, with 12 bases left between them. The CDR3 coding sequence is TGCGCCAGCAGCCAAGATCGAGCGGCGGTCTACGAGCAGTACTTC. Translation: CASSQDRAAVYEQYF.

This clone was counted a single time. Other nucleotide sequences in the sample specify the same CDR3. This chain connects TRBV10-3 to TRBJ1-3, with a weak D call TRBD1 (5 bases). CDR1 is ENHRY, CDR2 SYGVKD, per germline. This CDR3 has 14 residues. V was cut by 7 bases and J by 1 base, with 11 bases left in between. For the CDR3, the DNA is TGTGCCATCACGGGGGACCTTTCTGGAAACACCATATATTTT. Its translation: CAITGDLSGNTIYF.

The rearrangement joins TRBV6-5 to TRBJ1-4; the match to TRBD1 covers 11 bases. Germline assignment: CDR1 MNHEY and CDR2 SVGAGI. This CDR3 spans 15 amino acids. V dropped 5 bases and J dropped 8; count of bases not matched to a gene: 7. CDR3: CASSIAGTGGEKLFF. Here the CDR3 DNA reads TGTGCCAGCAGTATCGCCGGGACAGGGGGGGAAAAACTGTTTTTT.

V is TRBV2 and J is TRBJ1-1; D remains unclear. The CDR3 is 12 amino acids. The germline gives CDR1 SNHLY, CDR2 FYNNEI. V was clipped by 6 bases and J by 6 bases, with 11 bases between them. The DNA for the CDR3 is TGTGCCAGCAGAACGGGTTTCGCTGAAGCTTTCTTT. Encoded protein: CASRTGFAEAFF.

The genes are TRBV6-1 and TRBJ1-2, with TRBD1 matching over 8 bases. The CDR3 sequence is 13 residues long. V gave up 7 bases and J gave up 4 bases; unmatched junction bases: 5. CDR1 is MNHNS and CDR2 is SASEGT in the germline V gene. The chain's CDR3 is CASTSGTGYGYTF. The CDR3 DNA sequence: TGTGCCAGCACATCCGGGACAGGCTATGGCTACACCTTC.

This chain uses TRBV10-3 with TRBJ2-5; D assignment may be TRBD1 or TRBD2 (5 bases each). Germline lookup yields CDR1 ENHRY and CDR2 SYGVKD. The CDR3 totals 12 residues. The V end lost 10 bases, the J end lost 5 bases, and 14 bases lay between the germline ends. The CDR3 sequence is CATPGGAETQYF. CDR3 DNA sequence: TGTGCCACCCCTGGGGGAGCGGAGACCCAGTACTTC.

The CDR3, as DNA: TGCGCCAGCAGCCCTGGGGACAGCCCTTTGGGAGAGACCCAGTACTTC. This encodes CASSPGDSPLGETQYF. This chain links TRBV5-1 with TRBJ2-5, with TRBD1 matching 7 bases. Losses at the gene ends were 4 bases for V and 4 bases for J; bases not matched to a gene: 13. Germline-derived CDR1 and CDR2 are SGHRS and YFSETQ. The CDR3 runs to 16 residues.

The chain combines TRBV19 with TRBJ2-3, with TRBD2 matching over 9 bases. Germline-derived CDR1 and CDR2 are LNHDA and SQIVND (reference sequence). The V and J ends lost 6 bases and 4 bases, in that order; junction bases with no gene match: 8. The length of the CDR3 is 15 residues. CDR3 region: CASSGWREGPDTQYF. The CDR3 DNA is TGTGCCAGTAGCGGATGGCGGGAGGGTCCAGATACGCAGTATTTT.

The chain combines TRBV7-2 with TRBJ2-4, with D uncertain. CDR3 length equals 14 residues. Germline CDR1 is SGHTA and CDR2 is FQGNSA. Trimming pared 6 bases from V and 7 bases from J, leaving 16 bases between. The CDR3 DNA follows: TGTGCCAGCAGGCCGGGCCCCTCCGAGAACATTCAGTACTTC. This codes for CASRPGPSENIQYF.

The chain joins TRBV5-1 to TRBJ1-1; 10 bases are shared with TRBD1. In germline, CDR1 is SGHRS, CDR2 YFSETQ. The CDR3 has 16 residues. V lost 2 bases and J lost 0; bases outside the gene matches: 4. Here the CDR3 reads CASSFTGQGLNTEAFF. CDR3 DNA sequence: TGCGCCAGCAGCTTCACGGGACAGGGGTTGAACACTGAAGCTTTCTTT.

The J gene is TRBJ2-1, the V gene TRBV20-1; D uncertain. Germline CDR1 and CDR2: DFQATT and SNEGSKA (reference sequence). CDR3 length equals 11 residues. V was shortened by 0 bases and J by 9 bases, with 6 bases between the two germline ends. CDR3 loop: CSARDRLEQFF. CDR3 nucleotide sequence: TGCAGTGCTAGAGATAGACTTGAGCAGTTCTTC.

This clone was detected a few times. The chain links TRBV10-1 to TRBJ1-2; no firm D call. Germline V gene lookup returns CDR1 WNHNN and CDR2 SYGVQD (reference sequence). Trimming cost V 7 bases and J 4 bases, with 25 bases left between them. This CDR3 comprises 17 residues. The chain's CDR3 is CASTSKVRLPRRYGYTF. CDR3 sequence (DNA): TGCGCCAGCACCTCGAAGGTCCGGCTTCCCCGGCGCTATGGCTACACCTTC.

The J gene is TRBJ2-1, the V gene TRBV7-2; TRBD2 agrees at 8 bases. The V gene's germline CDR1 is SGHTA and CDR2 FQGNSA. The V gene end was trimmed by 5 bases and the J gene end by 3 bases; junction bases not matched to a gene: 6. There are 15 residues in the CDR3. Here the CDR3 DNA reads TGTGCCAGCAGCCAAAGGGCGGGAGGCTACAATGAGCAGTTCTTC. Protein product: CASSQRAGGYNEQFF. Supplemented by reference TRBV7-2 and TRBJ2-1, the full variable domain reads GAGVSQSPSNKVTEKGKDVELRCDPISGHTALYWYRQSLGQGLEFLIYFQGNSAPDKSGLPSDRFSAERTGGSVSTLTIQRTQQEDSAVYLCASSQRAGGYNEQFFGPGTRLTVL.

CDR3 sequence reads: CSVTRTGTYEQYF. CDR3 DNA: TGCAGCGTTACCCGGACAGGGACGTACGAGCAGTACTTC. The chain has TRBV29-1 and TRBJ2-5, with 8 bases lining up with TRBD1. Judging by the DNA end, TRBJ2-7 fits better; the J call may be wrong. The CDR3 has 13 amino acids. Germline V gene lookup returns CDR1 SQVTM and CDR2 ANQGSEA.